The entry below gives a single T cell receptor (beta chain) sequence along with its context. Its antigen is currently unknown. The data derive from a study of T cell responses to AZD1222 COVID-19 vaccine. This CDR3 is built from 14 residues. Germline CDR1 SGHTS, CDR2 YDEGEE. Trimming removed 5 bases from V and 1 base from J; junction bases left unmatched: 5. The repertoire was sequenced with immunoSEQ multiplex PCR; TCRdb's copy has only in-frame clones and lacks some. Here the sample spans around 88,000 clones, approximately 86% being singletons. Study-wide results and caveats: Mostly white British, mostly female donors; authors suggested clonal diversity may be underestimated. Scientists sampled the repertoires only once the peak T cell response had passed. Spike-specific TCR breadth and depth both grew after two AZD1222 doses.

This sequence was found in an adult in good health. Sequencing was performed on peripheral blood, taken on day 0 of MenACWY control vaccination. This chain links TRBV5-8 with TRBJ1-1, with TRBD1 identical over 7 bases. The CDR3 coding sequence is TGTGCCAGCAGTACCCAGGGGGGGAACACTGAAGCTTTCTTT. It codes for CASSTQGGNTEAFF.